This TCR beta chain was captured by sequencing in a study of cytomegalovirus exposure and HLA in healthy donors. With 0 bases removed from V and 6 bases from J, the gap between germline ends came to 9 bases. The germline V gene has CDR1 GTSNPN and CDR2 SVGIG (reference sequence). This CDR3 comprises 13 residues. 13 Jbeta primers and 60 Vbeta primers were used for the PCR. TCRdb keeps only in-frame clones here, not all; method: immunoSEQ multiplex PCR. The table records about 150,000 clones, less than 90% of them present only once. The TCR comes from a woman between 18 and 30 years old in good health and CMV-seronegative. Sequencing was performed on PBMCs. The chain uses TRBV30 and TRBJ1-5; D is unresolved. The CDR3 nucleotides read TGTGCCTGGAGTGTACAGTCCGGTCAGCCCCAGCATTTT. Its protein is CAWSVQSGQPQHF.